This T cell receptor (beta chain) was identified in a study of blood T cell repertoires in COVID-19 (dated by TCRdb to 2020 to 2021). Describing the broader study: Samples from collaborators originated in the United States, Italy and Spain and spanned both the acute and convalescent phases of COVID-19. Where available, HLA class I and class II types were obtained from metadata supplied by the sample provider rather than from assay-based typing. A freely available public database, intended as a resource for researchers studying the immune response to SARS-CoV-2, is where the repertoires were released. The samples were drawn from two sources: the first 160 participants of the ongoing ImmuneRACE study, and over 1,000 subjects contributed by 6 global collaborators. Subjects who had been exposed to COVID-19, were actively infected with it, or had recovered from it provided the deeply sampled blood TCRbeta repertoires that made up the dataset. The prospective study material was composed of cDNA or gDNA derived from T cells, B-cell-depleted T cells, or PBMCs. A de-identified subject ID, COVID-19 status, age in years and sex were almost always included in the sample metadata.

Participants in the prospective study were aged 18 to 89 years, lived in about two dozen United States geographic areas, and enrolled through a virtual design. In the prospective study, cohorts were assigned on the basis of participant-reported clinical history obtained from a screening survey and a study questionnaire. Recovered participants in ImmuneRACE Cohort 3 were defined as having two consecutive negative NP/OP PCR tests, clearance from a healthcare professional, or resolution of symptoms. In the prospective study, whole blood, serum and a nasopharyngeal or oropharyngeal swab were collected from each participant by mobile phlebotomists. Participants in the prospective study had the option to provide additional blood draws and questionnaires over a roughly 2-month period. Blood samples from the prospective study were shipped frozen or at room temperature prior to DNA extraction. Including cysteine and phenylalanine, the CDR3 has 16 amino acids. Of all the DNA, just the CDR3 is kept, 48 bases in frame from base 1. V is pruned by 0 bases and J by 1 base, leaving 2 bases of the junction without a gene match. CDR1 and CDR2, looked up from the germline V gene, are SGDLS and YYNGEE.

TCRbeta CDR3 regions were amplified from genomic DNA by means of the immunoSEQ Assay, a bias-controlled multiplex PCR. From the authors' description of their analysis: The number of nucleated cells in each sample was estimated from the amplification of reference gene primers within the assay. To quantify the absolute abundance of each unique TCRbeta CDR3 rearrangement, sequence reads were collapsed and filtered. For each sample, productive Simpson clonality was calculated as the square root of Simpson's diversity index over productive rearrangements. The source is immuneACCESS, and TCRdb retained only in-frame sequences with V and J called. Part of the clones is not carried over; for the studies checked, unresolved V genes explain less than half of this, and the remainder is unexplained. Clonal size and the V and J genes are those of that table, whereas D and trimming came from the DNA. This sample gives approximately 320,000 clones in total; approximately 86% of them show up just once. The ten largest make up about 8.9% of the sample.

Note on this clone: Its target antigen remains unknown. No clone much larger than this one lies a single base away; base qualities are absent.

Results and caveats for the whole study, not just this receptor: The amount of clinical and demographic metadata varied by source and participant and was provided uncurated.

The TCR originated in a woman aged 18-29 years who had recovered from COVID-19. The specimen sequenced was PBMCs or T cells enriched from blood (not recorded which). The rearrangement combines TRBV9 with TRBJ2-3, and 10 junctional nucleotides match TRBD2. The CDR3 loop reads CASSVDLAGGTDTQYF. The nucleotide sequence reads TGTGCCAGCAGCGTAGACCTAGCGGGGGGCACAGATACGCAGTATTTT.